The 8 T cell receptor beta chains reported below all come from one sample, sequenced in a study of shared clonotypes between healthy human individuals. Repertoires were generated with immunoSEQ multiplex PCR, while TCRdb's copy carries only in-frame clones and drops some. Of about 490,000 clones in the sample, around three quarters are singletons; the top ten hold more than 10%. Sequences were obtained from PBMCs. The source of these receptors is a woman in her forties in good health. Some clones in this sample may be carry-over from other donors' samples.

The CDR3 spells CASSVGWSRDTQYF. The CDR3 DNA follows: TGTGCCAGCAGCGTAGGCTGGAGTAGAGATACGCAGTATTTT. The J gene is TRBJ2-3, the V gene TRBV9; D ambiguous. This CDR3 is built from 14 residues. V gave up 0 bases and J gave up 5 bases, with 10 bases separating them. Germline V gene lookup returns CDR1 SGDLS and CDR2 YYNGEE.

V and J are TRBV5-4 and TRBJ2-6; 9 nucleotides agree with TRBD1. CDR1 and CDR2 (germline): SGHNT, YYREEE (reference sequence). After removal of 6 bases from V and 1 base from J, the junction contained 5 bases not matched to a gene. The length of the CDR3 is 16 residues. CDR3 DNA: TGTGCCAGCACCCGGGACAGGGTTTCTGGGGCCAACGTCCTGACTTTC. This codes for CASTRDRVSGANVLTF.

The chain is built from TRBV5-3 and TRBJ2-3; 11 bases match TRBD2. TRBV5-3 is an ORF; its function is uncertain. The junction had 12 bases not matched to a gene; V was cut back by 4 bases and J by 5 bases. CDR3 length equals 17 residues. Here the CDR3 reads CARSRPASGRRGDTQYF. CDR3 DNA sequence: TGTGCCAGAAGCCGACCCGCTAGCGGGAGGCGGGGAGATACGCAGTATTTT.

The chain is built from TRBV28 and TRBJ1-1; no definite D call. The germline V and J ends were trimmed by 5 bases and 6 bases, with 16 bases remaining between them. CDR1 is MDHEN and CDR2 is SYDVKM in the germline V gene. The CDR3 contains 14 residues. CDR3 region: CASSTARARAEAFF. The CDR3 coding sequence is TGTGCCAGCAGTACCGCGAGGGCGAGGGCTGAAGCTTTCTTT.

This clone was observed once. The chain has TRBV2 and TRBJ1-2; the match to TRBD1 covers 8 bases. This CDR3 is built from 14 residues. Germline V gene sequence: CDR1 SNHLY, CDR2 FYNNEI. J gave up 5 bases and V 4 bases, and 6 bases lay outside the gene matches. The CDR3 nucleotides are TGTGCCAGCAGTGGTGGACAGGGAGGTTATGGCTACACCTTC. Translated, it gives CASSGGQGGYGYTF.

V and J are TRBV18 and TRBJ2-7; possibly TRBD1 for D (6 bases). The CDR3 totals 12 residues. Germline values: CDR1 KGHSH, CDR2 LQKENI. Trimming pared 5 bases from V and 3 bases from J, leaving 8 bases between. CDR3 coding DNA: TGTGCCAGCTCATTACAGGGCTACGAGCAGTACTTC. Translated, it gives CASSLQGYEQYF.

V usage is TRBV27 and J usage is TRBJ2-3; 9 nucleotides line up with TRBD1. This CDR3 is built from 14 residues. Trimming took 5 bases from V and 2 from J; bases not matched to a gene: 2. The germline V gene encodes CDR1 MNHEY and CDR2 SMNVEV (reference sequence). CDR3 region: CASSRDRVTDTQYF. CDR3 DNA: TGTGCCAGCAGTAGGGACAGGGTCACAGATACGCAGTATTTT.

This rearrangement joins TRBV19 to TRBJ2-3; no clear D. Looked up from germline, CDR1 is LNHDA and CDR2 is SQIVND (reference sequence). This CDR3 spans 13 amino acids. V gave up 1 base and J gave up 4 bases, with 6 bases separating them. The CDR3 loop reads CASSIGGADTQYF. DNA for the CDR3: TGTGCCAGTAGTATAGGTGGGGCAGATACGCAGTATTTT.